A selection of T cell receptor beta chains follows, all from one sample in a study of technical replicates of blood from a handful of donors. TCRdb's copy holds only in-frame clones and misses some; the assay was immunoSEQ multiplex PCR. The data contain roughly 85,000 clones, 90% to 95% of them singletons. Source material: T cells isolated from PBMCs. The receptors were sampled from a human donor in good health. Each CDR3 is given with its conserved first and last residue. D genes are given only for firm matches. Size tells how often a clone was seen (once, few, many) or the class of an expanded clone, and some rows leave it out.

J gene: TRBJ2-7
D gene: TRBD2
clone size: -
V gene: TRBV5-1
CDR3 protein: CASSLASGHSYEQYF
CDR3 DNA: TGCGCCAGCAGCTTGGCTAGCGGGCATTCCTACGAGCAGTACTTC

J gene: TRBJ2-7
D gene: -
clone size: -
V gene: TRBV18
CDR3 protein: CASSPPGQMGYEQYF
CDR3 DNA: TGTGCCAGCTCACCACCAGGACAGATGGGGTACGAGCAGTACTTC

J gene: TRBJ1-2
D gene: -
clone size: -
V gene: TRBV4-1
CDR3 protein: CASSQEDRPYGYTF
CDR3 DNA: TGCGCCAGCAGCCAGGAAGACAGGCCCTATGGCTACACCTTC

J gene: TRBJ1-2
D gene: TRBD1
clone size: -
V gene: TRBV7-9
CDR3 protein: CASSRSFGTDYGYTF
CDR3 DNA: TGTGCCAGCAGCCGATCCTTCGGGACAGACTATGGCTACACCTTC

J gene: TRBJ2-7
D gene: -
clone size: once
V gene: TRBV5-1
CDR3 protein: CASSFNPQGEYEQYF
CDR3 DNA: TGCGCCAGCAGCTTTAATCCTCAGGGTGAATACGAGCAGTACTTC

J gene: TRBJ2-2
D gene: TRBD2
clone size: -
V gene: TRBV7-9
CDR3 protein: CASAPLSRLAGATGELFF
CDR3 DNA: TGTGCCAGCGCCCCCCTCAGCCGACTAGCGGGAGCCACCGGGGAGCTGTTTTTT

J gene: TRBJ2-3
D gene: -
clone size: -
V gene: TRBV5-1
CDR3 protein: CASSPGGGRADTQYF
CDR3 DNA: TGCGCCAGCAGCCCGGGGGGCGGGAGAGCAGATACGCAGTATTTT

J gene: TRBJ1-2
D gene: TRBD1
clone size: -
V gene: TRBV7-9
CDR3 protein: CASSAGQNYGYTF
CDR3 DNA: TGTGCCAGCAGCGCGGGACAGAACTATGGCTACACCTTC

J gene: TRBJ1-4
D gene: TRBD1
clone size: once
V gene: TRBV19
CDR3 protein: CACRGLTNEKLFF
CDR3 DNA: TGTGCCTGCAGGGGGCTGACTAATGAAAAACTGTTTTTT

J gene: TRBJ2-7
D gene: TRBD1
clone size: -
V gene: TRBV6-6
CDR3 protein: CASRVATGAGYEQYF
CDR3 DNA: TGTGCCAGCAGGGTCGCGACAGGGGCGGGTTACGAGCAGTACTTC

J gene: TRBJ2-1
D gene: TRBD1
clone size: -
V gene: TRBV12-5
CDR3 protein: CASGLGQGISEQFF
CDR3 DNA: TGTGCTAGTGGCTTGGGACAGGGGATCAGTGAGCAGTTCTTC

J gene: TRBJ1-5
D gene: -
clone size: -
V gene: TRBV18
CDR3 protein: CASSPRGDRQPQHF
CDR3 DNA: TGTGCCAGCTCACCACGGGGGGATCGCCAGCCCCAGCATTTT

J gene: TRBJ2-1
D gene: -
clone size: -
V gene: TRBV29-1
CDR3 protein: CSPRTSLGGDEQFF
CDR3 DNA: TGCAGCCCTCGGACTAGTCTAGGGGGGGATGAGCAGTTCTTC

J gene: TRBJ1-5
D gene: TRBD1
clone size: -
V gene: TRBV6-1
CDR3 protein: CASSEKGQGALYSNQPQHF
CDR3 DNA: TGTGCCAGCAGCGAAAAAGGACAGGGAGCTCTTTATAGCAATCAGCCCCAGCATTTT

J gene: TRBJ2-7
D gene: -
clone size: -
V gene: TRBV2
CDR3 protein: CASSESPIPYEQYF
CDR3 DNA: TGTGCCAGCAGTGAAAGCCCAATCCCCTACGAGCAGTACTTC

J gene: TRBJ1-3
D gene: -
clone size: -
V gene: TRBV5-1
CDR3 protein: CASSLDANDGNTIYF
CDR3 DNA: TGCGCCAGCAGCTTGGACGCTAACGATGGAAACACCATATATTTT

J gene: TRBJ1-4
D gene: TRBD1
clone size: -
V gene: TRBV10-3
CDR3 protein: CAISEGTGRSSHEKLFF
CDR3 DNA: TGTGCCATCAGTGAGGGGACAGGGAGAAGCAGTCATGAAAAACTGTTTTTT

J gene: TRBJ2-7
D gene: -
clone size: -
V gene: TRBV5-1
CDR3 protein: CASSSAGVYEQYF
CDR3 DNA: TGCGCCAGCAGCTCCGCCGGGGTCTACGAGCAGTACTTC

J gene: TRBJ1-2
D gene: -
clone size: -
V gene: TRBV27
CDR3 protein: CASSSGSDTLYTF
CDR3 DNA: TGTGCCAGCAGTTCGGGATCTGACACCCTCTACACCTTC

J gene: TRBJ2-3
D gene: TRBD1
clone size: -
V gene: TRBV6-4
CDR3 protein: CASSDPGQGANTQYF
CDR3 DNA: TGTGCCAGCAGTGACCCCGGACAGGGGGCAAATACGCAGTATTTT

J gene: TRBJ2-5
D gene: -
clone size: -
V gene: TRBV9
CDR3 protein: CASSVGEETQYF
CDR3 DNA: TGTGCCAGCAGCGTAGGGGAGGAGACCCAGTACTTC

J gene: TRBJ1-4
D gene: TRBD1
clone size: -
V gene: TRBV6-1
CDR3 protein: CASISGTGYEKLFF
CDR3 DNA: TGTGCCAGCATTTCCGGGACAGGGTATGAAAAACTGTTTTTT

J gene: TRBJ1-1
D gene: -
clone size: few
V gene: TRBV15
CDR3 protein: CATSRAATGRGTNTEAFF
CDR3 DNA: TGTGCCACCAGCAGAGCGGCTACGGGAAGGGGGACGAACACTGAAGCTTTCTTT

J gene: TRBJ2-7
D gene: -
clone size: -
V gene: TRBV15
CDR3 protein: CATSRDLQAPIYEQYF
CDR3 DNA: TGTGCCACCAGCAGAGATCTTCAGGCCCCAATCTACGAGCAGTACTTC

J gene: TRBJ1-5
D gene: TRBD1
clone size: -
V gene: TRBV2
CDR3 protein: CASSGITGGNQPQHF
CDR3 DNA: TGTGCCAGCAGTGGTATTACAGGGGGCAATCAGCCCCAGCATTTT

J gene: TRBJ2-1
D gene: TRBD1
clone size: -
V gene: TRBV28
CDR3 protein: CASSSDRAYNEQFF
CDR3 DNA: TGTGCCAGCAGTTCAGACAGGGCCTACAATGAGCAGTTCTTC

J gene: TRBJ2-7
D gene: -
clone size: -
V gene: TRBV5-1
CDR3 protein: CASSLGPGVSYEQYF
CDR3 DNA: TGCGCCAGCAGCTTGGGTCCGGGGGTCTCCTACGAGCAGTACTTC

J gene: TRBJ1-3
D gene: -
clone size: once
V gene: TRBV27
CDR3 protein: CASSLGGFSGNTIYF
CDR3 DNA: TGTGCCAGCAGTTTGGGGGGTTTCTCTGGAAACACCATATATTTT

J gene: TRBJ1-4
D gene: -
clone size: -
V gene: TRBV2
CDR3 protein: CASSLTNEKLFF
CDR3 DNA: TGTGCCAGCAGCCTAACTAATGAAAAACTGTTTTTT

J gene: TRBJ2-7
D gene: -
clone size: -
V gene: TRBV10-2
CDR3 protein: CASRSSALYEQYF
CDR3 DNA: TGCGCCAGCAGGTCTAGCGCGCTCTACGAGCAGTACTTC

J gene: TRBJ1-1
D gene: -
clone size: -
V gene: TRBV7-9
CDR3 protein: CASSLDLGRNTEAFF
CDR3 DNA: TGTGCCAGCAGCTTAGATCTAGGCCGAAACACTGAAGCTTTCTTT

J gene: TRBJ2-7
D gene: -
clone size: -
V gene: TRBV7-9
CDR3 protein: CASRGDLAYEQYF
CDR3 DNA: TGTGCCAGCCGCGGGGATTTAGCCTACGAGCAGTACTTC

J gene: TRBJ2-1
D gene: TRBD2
clone size: once
V gene: TRBV6-1
CDR3 protein: CASSELVAGGPEQFF
CDR3 DNA: TGTGCCAGCAGTGAGTTGGTAGCGGGGGGGCCTGAGCAGTTCTTC

J gene: TRBJ1-2
D gene: TRBD1
clone size: -
V gene: TRBV13
CDR3 protein: CASSRRDRAAGYTF
CDR3 DNA: TGTGCCAGCAGCCGGAGGGACAGGGCGGCTGGCTACACCTTC

J gene: TRBJ2-3
D gene: -
clone size: -
V gene: TRBV2
CDR3 protein: CASSEGSTSLRTDTQYF
CDR3 DNA: TGTGCCAGCAGTGAAGGCTCTACTAGTTTAAGGACAGATACGCAGTATTTT

J gene: TRBJ1-3
D gene: TRBD1
clone size: -
V gene: TRBV9
CDR3 protein: CASSVVGDRESGNTIYF
CDR3 DNA: TGTGCCAGCAGCGTAGTGGGGGACAGGGAATCTGGAAACACCATATATTTT

J gene: TRBJ2-1
D gene: -
clone size: -
V gene: TRBV29-1
CDR3 protein: CSVPEGGGTVNEQFF
CDR3 DNA: TGCAGCGTTCCCGAGGGGGGGGGTACAGTCAATGAGCAGTTCTTC

J gene: TRBJ2-7
D gene: -
clone size: -
V gene: TRBV28
CDR3 protein: CASSSPGVTGAWTYEQYF
CDR3 DNA: TGTGCCAGCAGTTCCCCGGGGGTGACGGGAGCGTGGACCTACGAGCAGTACTTC

J gene: TRBJ2-3
D gene: TRBD1
clone size: once
V gene: TRBV28
CDR3 protein: CASSKDRVGTDTQYF
CDR3 DNA: TGTGCCAGCAGCAAAGACAGGGTCGGGACAGATACGCAGTATTTT

J gene: TRBJ2-7
D gene: TRBD1
clone size: -
V gene: TRBV5-6
CDR3 protein: CASSGQVTYEQYF
CDR3 DNA: TGTGCCAGCAGCGGACAGGTGACCTACGAGCAGTACTTC

J gene: TRBJ1-1
D gene: TRBD1
clone size: -
V gene: TRBV28
CDR3 protein: CASSPSPGQVFTEAFF
CDR3 DNA: TGTGCCAGCTCTCCCTCCCCGGGACAGGTCTTCACTGAAGCTTTCTTT

J gene: TRBJ1-1
D gene: -
clone size: -
V gene: TRBV6-5
CDR3 protein: CASTTGFTTEAFF
CDR3 DNA: TGTGCCAGCACCACAGGGTTTACCACTGAAGCTTTCTTT

J gene: TRBJ2-7
D gene: TRBD2
clone size: -
V gene: TRBV29-1
CDR3 protein: CSAIAGNYEQYF
CDR3 DNA: TGCAGCGCGATAGCGGGAAACTACGAGCAGTACTTC

J gene: TRBJ1-2
D gene: -
clone size: -
V gene: TRBV29-1
CDR3 protein: CSVEDRLDYGYTF
CDR3 DNA: TGCAGCGTTGAAGACAGGCTCGACTATGGCTACACCTTC

J gene: TRBJ2-3
D gene: -
clone size: -
V gene: TRBV5-4
CDR3 protein: CASSLGVDTQYF
CDR3 DNA: TGTGCCAGCAGCTTGGGCGTAGATACGCAGTATTTT

J gene: TRBJ2-3
D gene: -
clone size: once
V gene: TRBV11-2
CDR3 protein: CASSLSADTQYF
CDR3 DNA: TGTGCCAGCAGCTTATCGGCAGATACGCAGTATTTT

J gene: TRBJ2-7
D gene: -
clone size: -
V gene: TRBV27
CDR3 protein: CASRQTGTLYEQYF
CDR3 DNA: TGTGCCAGCCGGCAGACCGGGACACTCTACGAGCAGTACTTC

J gene: TRBJ2-2
D gene: TRBD1
clone size: once
V gene: TRBV10-1
CDR3 protein: CASSDGTGGFTGELFF
CDR3 DNA: TGCGCCAGCAGTGATGGGACAGGGGGTTTTACCGGGGAGCTGTTTTTT

J gene: TRBJ1-2
D gene: -
clone size: -
V gene: TRBV2
CDR3 protein: CASKDSHNYGYTF
CDR3 DNA: TGTGCCAGCAAAGACAGCCATAACTATGGCTACACCTTC

J gene: TRBJ1-2
D gene: -
clone size: -
V gene: TRBV2
CDR3 protein: CASSGQGYGYTF
CDR3 DNA: TGTGCCAGCAGTGGTCAGGGCTATGGCTACACCTTC

J gene: TRBJ2-3
D gene: -
clone size: -
V gene: TRBV5-4
CDR3 protein: CASSSGGRADTQYF
CDR3 DNA: TGTGCCAGCAGCTCGGGGGGCCGGGCAGATACGCAGTATTTT